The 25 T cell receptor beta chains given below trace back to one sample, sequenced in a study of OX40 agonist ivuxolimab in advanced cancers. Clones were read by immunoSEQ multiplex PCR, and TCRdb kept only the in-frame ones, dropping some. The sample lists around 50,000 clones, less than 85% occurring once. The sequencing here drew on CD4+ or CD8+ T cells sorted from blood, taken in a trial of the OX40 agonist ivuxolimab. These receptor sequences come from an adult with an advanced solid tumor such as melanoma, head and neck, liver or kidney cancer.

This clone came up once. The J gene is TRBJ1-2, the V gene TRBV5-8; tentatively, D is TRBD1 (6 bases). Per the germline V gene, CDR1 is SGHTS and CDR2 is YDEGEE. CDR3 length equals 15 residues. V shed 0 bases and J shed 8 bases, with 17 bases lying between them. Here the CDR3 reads CASSLASRGSRGYTF. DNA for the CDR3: TGTGCCAGCAGCTTGGCCTCGAGGGGGTCTCGCGGCTACACCTTC.

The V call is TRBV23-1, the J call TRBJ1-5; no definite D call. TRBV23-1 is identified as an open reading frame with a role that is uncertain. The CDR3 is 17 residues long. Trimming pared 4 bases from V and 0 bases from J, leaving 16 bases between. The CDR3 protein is CASSRYGRVYSNQPQHF. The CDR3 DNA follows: TGCGCCAGCAGTCGGTATGGTCGGGTTTATAGCAATCAGCCCCAGCATTTT.

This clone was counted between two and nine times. The CDR3 nucleotides read TGTGCCAGCAGTGAGGAAGACAGGCCGACAGATACGCAGTATTTT. Translated: CASSEEDRPTDTQYF. This sequence joins TRBV2 and TRBJ2-3; D might be TRBD1 (6 bases). Germline V gives CDR1 SNHLY, CDR2 FYNNEI. V was shortened by 3 bases and J by 3 bases, with 13 bases between the two germline ends. The CDR3 loop spans 15 amino acids.

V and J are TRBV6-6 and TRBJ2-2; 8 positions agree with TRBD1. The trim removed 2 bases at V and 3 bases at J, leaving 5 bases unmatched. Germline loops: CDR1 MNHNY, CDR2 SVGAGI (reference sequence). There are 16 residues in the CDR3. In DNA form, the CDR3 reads TGTGCCAGCAGTTACAGTACAGGGGGTTACACCGGGGAGCTGTTTTTT. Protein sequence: CASSYSTGGYTGELFF.

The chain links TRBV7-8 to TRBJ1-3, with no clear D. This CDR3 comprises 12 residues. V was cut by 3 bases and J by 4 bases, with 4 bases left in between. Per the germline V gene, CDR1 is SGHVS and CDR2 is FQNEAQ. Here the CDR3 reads CASSLGGNTIYF. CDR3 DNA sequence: TGTGCCAGCAGCTTGGGCGGAAACACCATATATTTT.

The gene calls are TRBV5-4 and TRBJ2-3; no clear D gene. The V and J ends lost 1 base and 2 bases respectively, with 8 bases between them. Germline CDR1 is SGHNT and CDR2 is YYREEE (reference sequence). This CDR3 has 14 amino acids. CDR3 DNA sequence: TGTGCCAGCAGCTTGTGGCGGTACACAGATACGCAGTATTTT. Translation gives CASSLWRYTDTQYF.

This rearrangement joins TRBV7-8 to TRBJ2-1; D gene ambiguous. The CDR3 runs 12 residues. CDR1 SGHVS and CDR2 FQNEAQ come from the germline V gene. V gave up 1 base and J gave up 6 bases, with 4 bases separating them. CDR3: CASSLEGNEQFF. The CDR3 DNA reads TGTGCCAGCAGCTTAGAAGGCAATGAGCAGTTCTTC.

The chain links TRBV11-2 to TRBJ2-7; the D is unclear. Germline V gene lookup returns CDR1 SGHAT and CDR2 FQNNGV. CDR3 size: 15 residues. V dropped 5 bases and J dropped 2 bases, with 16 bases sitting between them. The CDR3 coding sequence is TGTGCCAGCAGCGCCGGGCCCGACCTTACCTACGAGCAGTACTTC. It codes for CASSAGPDLTYEQYF.

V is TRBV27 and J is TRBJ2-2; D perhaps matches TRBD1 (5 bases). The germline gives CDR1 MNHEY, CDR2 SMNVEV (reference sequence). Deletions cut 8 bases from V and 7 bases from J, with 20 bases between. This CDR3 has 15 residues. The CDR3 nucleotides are TGTGCCAGCCAAATCTCAGGCTTAGGGGACGGGGAGCTGTTTTTT. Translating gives CASQISGLGDGELFF.

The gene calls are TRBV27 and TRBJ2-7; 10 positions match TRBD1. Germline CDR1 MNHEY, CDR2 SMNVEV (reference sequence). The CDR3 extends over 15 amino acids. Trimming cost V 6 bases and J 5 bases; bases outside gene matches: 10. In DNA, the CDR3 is TGTGCCAGCAGGACAGGGGGCGCTTTGATGGACGAGCAGTACTTC. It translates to CASRTGGALMDEQYF.

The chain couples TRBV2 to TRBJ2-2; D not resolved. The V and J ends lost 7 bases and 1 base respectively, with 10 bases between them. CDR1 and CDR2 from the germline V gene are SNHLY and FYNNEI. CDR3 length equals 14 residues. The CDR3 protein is CASIRELNTGELFF. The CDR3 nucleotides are TGTGCCAGCATTCGAGAGTTGAACACCGGGGAGCTGTTTTTT. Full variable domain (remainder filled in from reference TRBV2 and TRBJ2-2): EPEVTQTPSHQVTQMGQEVILRCVPISNHLYFYWYRQILGQKVEFLVSFYNNEISEKSEIFDDQFSVERPDGSNFTLKIRSTKLEDSAMYFCASIRELNTGELFFGEGSRLTVL.

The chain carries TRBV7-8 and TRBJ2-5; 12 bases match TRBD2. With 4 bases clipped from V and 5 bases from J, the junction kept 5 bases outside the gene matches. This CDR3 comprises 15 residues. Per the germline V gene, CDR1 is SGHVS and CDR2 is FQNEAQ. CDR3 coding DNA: TGTGCCAGCAGCTGGACTAGCGGGGAACTTGAGACCCAGTACTTC. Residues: CASSWTSGELETQYF.

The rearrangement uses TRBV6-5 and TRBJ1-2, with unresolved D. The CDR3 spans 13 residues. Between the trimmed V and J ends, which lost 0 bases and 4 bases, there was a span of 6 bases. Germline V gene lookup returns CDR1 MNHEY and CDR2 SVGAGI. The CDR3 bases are TGTGCCAGCAGTTACTCGGCGCGCTATGGCTACACCTTC. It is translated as CASSYSARYGYTF.

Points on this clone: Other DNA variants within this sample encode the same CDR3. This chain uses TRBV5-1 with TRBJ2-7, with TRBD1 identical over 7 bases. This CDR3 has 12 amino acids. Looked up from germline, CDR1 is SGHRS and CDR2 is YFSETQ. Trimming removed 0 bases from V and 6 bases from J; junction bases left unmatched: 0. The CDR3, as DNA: TGCGCCAGCAGCTTGGCAGGGGGCGAGCAGTACTTC. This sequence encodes CASSLAGGEQYF. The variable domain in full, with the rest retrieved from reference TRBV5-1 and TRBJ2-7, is KAGVTQTPRYLIKTRGQQVTLSCSPISGHRSVSWYQQTPGQGLQFLFEYFSETQRNKGNFPGRFSGRQFSNSRSEMNVSTLELGDSALYLCASSLAGGEQYFGPGTRLTVT.

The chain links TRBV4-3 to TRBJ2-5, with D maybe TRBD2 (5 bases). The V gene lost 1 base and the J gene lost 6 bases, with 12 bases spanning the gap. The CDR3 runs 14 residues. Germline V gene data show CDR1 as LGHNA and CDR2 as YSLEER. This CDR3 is CASSQGPSSKTQYF. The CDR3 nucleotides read TGCGCCAGCAGCCAAGGGCCTAGCTCAAAGACCCAGTACTTC.

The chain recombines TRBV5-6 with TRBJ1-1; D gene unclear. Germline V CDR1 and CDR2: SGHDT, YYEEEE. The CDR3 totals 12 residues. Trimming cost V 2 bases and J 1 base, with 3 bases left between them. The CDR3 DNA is TGTGCCAGCAGCTTCAGGAACACTGAAGCTTTCTTT. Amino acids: CASSFRNTEAFF.

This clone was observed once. The CDR3 spells CASSLSSGGWDEQFF. As DNA, the CDR3 is TGTGCCAGCAGCTTATCCAGCGGGGGCTGGGATGAGCAGTTCTTC. The rearrangement links TRBV7-6 to TRBJ2-1, with 8 bases fitting TRBD2. CDR3 length equals 15 residues. The V gene end was trimmed by 2 bases and the J gene end by 8 bases; junction bases not matched to a gene: 8. Germline CDR1 SGHVS, CDR2 FNYEAQ.

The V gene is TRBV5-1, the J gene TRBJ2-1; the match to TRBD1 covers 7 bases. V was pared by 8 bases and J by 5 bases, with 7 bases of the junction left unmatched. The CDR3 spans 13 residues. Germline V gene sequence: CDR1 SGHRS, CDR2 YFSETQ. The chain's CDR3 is CASTGTANNEQFF. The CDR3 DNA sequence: TGCGCCAGTACCGGGACAGCGAACAATGAGCAGTTCTTC.

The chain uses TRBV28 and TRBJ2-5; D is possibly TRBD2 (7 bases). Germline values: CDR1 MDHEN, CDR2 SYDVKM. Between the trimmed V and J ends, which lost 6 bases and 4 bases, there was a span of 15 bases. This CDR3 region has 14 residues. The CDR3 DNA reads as TGTGCCAGCAGCCAGACGAGGGGGGGAGAGACCCAGTACTTC. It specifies CASSQTRGGETQYF.

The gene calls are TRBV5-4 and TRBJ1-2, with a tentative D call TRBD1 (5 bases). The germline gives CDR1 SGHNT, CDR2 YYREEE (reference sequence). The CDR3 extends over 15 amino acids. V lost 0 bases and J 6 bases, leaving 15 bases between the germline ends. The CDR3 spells CASSLESRVFDGYTF. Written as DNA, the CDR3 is TGTGCCAGCAGCTTGGAGTCCAGGGTATTCGATGGCTACACCTTC.

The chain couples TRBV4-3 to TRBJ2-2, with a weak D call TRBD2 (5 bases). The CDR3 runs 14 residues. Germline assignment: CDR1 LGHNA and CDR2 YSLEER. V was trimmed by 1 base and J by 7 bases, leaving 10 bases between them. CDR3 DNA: TGCGCCAGCAGCCAAGGAGGGAACTTCGGGGAGCTGTTTTTT. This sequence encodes CASSQGGNFGELFF.

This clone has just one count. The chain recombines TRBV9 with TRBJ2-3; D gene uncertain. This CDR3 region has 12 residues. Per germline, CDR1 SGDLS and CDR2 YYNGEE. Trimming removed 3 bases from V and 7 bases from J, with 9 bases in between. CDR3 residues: CASSGLYNTQYF. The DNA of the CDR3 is TGTGCCAGCAGCGGGTTATATAATACGCAGTATTTT.

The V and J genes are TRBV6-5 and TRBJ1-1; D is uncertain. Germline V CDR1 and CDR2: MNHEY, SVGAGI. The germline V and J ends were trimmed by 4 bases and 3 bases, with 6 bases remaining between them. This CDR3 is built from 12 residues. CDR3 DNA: TGTGCCAGCAGTTCCTCGGACACTGAAGCTTTCTTT. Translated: CASSSSDTEAFF.

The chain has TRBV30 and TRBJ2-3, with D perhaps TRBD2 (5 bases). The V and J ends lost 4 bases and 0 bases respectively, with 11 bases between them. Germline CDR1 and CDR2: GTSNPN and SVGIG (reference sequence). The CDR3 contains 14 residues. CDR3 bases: TGTGCCTGGAAGGGAGCGGAAAGCACAGATACGCAGTATTTT. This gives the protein CAWKGAESTDTQYF.

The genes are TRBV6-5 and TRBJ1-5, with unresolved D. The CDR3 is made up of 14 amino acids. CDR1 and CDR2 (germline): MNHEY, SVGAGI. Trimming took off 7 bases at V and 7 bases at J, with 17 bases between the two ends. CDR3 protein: CASNSIIPAQPQHF. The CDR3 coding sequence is TGTGCCAGCAATTCGATTATCCCGGCGCAGCCCCAGCATTTT.